This TCR beta chain originates from a study of CD8 T cells in ankylosing spondylitis. The study's findings and limits: Enrichment of disease-linked clones was reportedly significant in matched ankylosing spondylitis synovial fluid. Earlier literature documents some of the motif variants in reactive arthritis synovial fluid and blood. Within peripheral blood, clones linked to disease were CD8+ and relatively rare. Seemingly characteristic of ankylosing spondylitis blood was a TCR beta motif consisting of about 8 highly homologous variants.

V was pared by 0 bases and J by 1 base, with 4 bases between. The CDR3 length is 13 residues. Looked up from germline, CDR1 is KGHSH and CDR2 is LQKENI. Quantitative molecular-barcoded 5'-RACE generated the TCR beta libraries. TCRdb re-called the 5' RACE reads through MiXCR, storing one row per CDR3 protein. In the table there are some 400,000 distinct CDR3 sequences, under 25% of which are singletons. As for this clonotype: Its antigen is undetermined.

This rearrangement joins TRBV18 to TRBJ2-7, with D uncertain. This sequence originates from a male donor with ankylosing spondylitis. Sequenced input: blood, either unsorted or a sorted T cell fraction (not recorded which). The CDR3 coding sequence is TGTGCCAGCTCACCACCCCTGTCCTACGAGCAGTACTTC. As protein: CASSPPLSYEQYF.